These 22 T cell receptor beta chains share one sample of origin, sequenced in a study of T cells after yellow fever vaccination. Each CDR3 protein gets one entry after TCRdb re-called the 5' RACE reads with MiXCR. The sample holds approximately 600,000 distinct CDR3 sequences, around 12% seen once. The starting material was PBMCs, obtained on the day of the yellow fever booster vaccination. Every receptor here comes from a young man who received the YFV17D yellow fever vaccine.

The chain links TRBV7-9 to TRBJ2-7, with TRBD1 identical over 10 bases. This CDR3 contains 15 residues. The junction had 6 bases not matched to a gene; V was cut back by 4 bases and J by 3 bases. Germline CDR1 reads SEHNR; CDR2 reads FQNEAQ (reference sequence). The CDR3: CASSSIGQGDYEQYF. The DNA for the CDR3 is TGTGCCAGCAGCTCTATTGGACAGGGGGACTACGAGCAGTACTTC.

The V call is TRBV10-3, the J call TRBJ2-1; D ambiguous. Germline CDR1 is ENHRY and CDR2 is SYGVKD. V lost 4 bases to trimming and J lost 5 bases, with 12 bases between them. The CDR3 contains 14 residues. The CDR3 DNA reads as TGTGCCATCAGTGCGAGGACGGAGAACAATGAGCAGTTCTTC. Residues: CAISARTENNEQFF.

This clonotype was found a few times. The chain is built from TRBV9 and TRBJ2-1, with TRBD1 identical over 10 bases. V lost 2 bases, J lost 2 bases, and 1 base stayed unmatched. The CDR3 totals 15 residues. CDR1 and CDR2 from the germline V gene are SGDLS and YYNGEE. The DNA for the CDR3 is TGTGCCAGCAGCGTCGGGACAGGGGCCTACAATGAGCAGTTCTTC. Translation: CASSVGTGAYNEQFF.

The chain is built from TRBV7-2 and TRBJ2-7; D might be TRBD1 (5 bases). Trimming pared 1 base from V and 1 base from J, leaving 8 bases between. Germline V gene lookup returns CDR1 SGHTA and CDR2 FQGNSA. The CDR3 spans 14 residues. The CDR3 protein is CASSLDRPSYEQYF. DNA of the CDR3: TGTGCCAGCAGCTTAGACAGGCCGTCCTACGAGCAGTACTTC.

The gene calls are TRBV21-1 and TRBJ2-7. TRBV21-1 is given as a pseudogene. This CDR3 has 10 amino acids. Here the CDR3 DNA reads TGTGCCAGCATGCTAACCGAGCAGTACTTC. Its translation: CASMLTEQYF.

The rearrangement uses TRBV21-1 and TRBJ1-1; the table's TRBD1 call for D was not verified on the DNA. TRBV21-1 is an annotated pseudogene. This CDR3 contains 16 residues. CDR3 nucleotide sequence: TGTGCCAGCAGCGTACGACAGGTTGGACGGAACACTGAAGCTTTCTTT. Protein sequence: CASSVRQVGRNTEAFF.

This clonotype was picked up many times. The chain employs TRBV7-2 and TRBJ2-7; D unresolved. The germline V gene encodes CDR1 SGHTA and CDR2 FQGNSA. The CDR3 is made up of 12 amino acids. Deletions cut 4 bases from V and 2 bases from J, with 6 bases between. This chain's CDR3 is CASSSDPYEQYF. The CDR3 DNA reads TGTGCCAGCAGCTCCGACCCCTACGAGCAGTACTTC.

This clonotype was detected only a few times. The chain is built from TRBV5-1 and TRBJ2-7, with 11 bases lining up with TRBD2. This CDR3 contains 17 residues. The germline V gene has CDR1 SGHRS and CDR2 YFSETQ. V was clipped by 4 bases and J by 2 bases; unmatched bases: 11. CDR3 region: CASSPGTSGGKTYEQYF. CDR3 nucleotide sequence: TGCGCCAGCAGCCCTGGGACTAGCGGAGGGAAGACCTACGAGCAGTACTTC.

The V and J genes are TRBV7-2 and TRBJ2-5, with a possible D match to TRBD2 (5 bases). Germline lookup yields CDR1 SGHTA and CDR2 FQGNSA. Trimming removed 2 bases at V and 4 bases at J, with 14 bases between. This CDR3 has 15 amino acids. The CDR3 protein is CASSLQPGRSETQYF. The DNA for the CDR3 is TGTGCCAGCAGCTTACAGCCGGGAAGGTCAGAGACCCAGTACTTC.

To note about this clonotype: Germline is not matched at one junction end, which may reflect a read error. V and J are TRBV20-1 and TRBJ1-3, with TRBD1 as a possible D gene (6 bases). CDR3 length: 16 residues. Germline CDR1 is DFQATT and CDR2 is SNEGSKA (reference sequence). Here the CDR3 DNA reads TGCAGCGCTAGAGGGGGGGGCGGCACCTCTGGAAACACCATATATTTT. It codes for CSARGGGGTSGNTIYF.

The rearrangement uses TRBV7-2 and TRBJ2-7; the D is unclear. V dropped 5 bases and J dropped 6 bases, with 20 bases sitting between them. The length of the CDR3 is 15 residues. Germline V gives CDR1 SGHTA, CDR2 FQGNSA. The CDR3 nucleotides read TGTGCCAGCAGCCCCGTCGGTAGTTGGCAAATCGAGCAGTACTTC. Translated: CASSPVGSWQIEQYF.

J is TRBJ2-1 and V is TRBV20-1; 11 nucleotides match TRBD2. This CDR3 contains 15 residues. V gave up 8 bases and J gave up 7 bases; unmatched junction bases: 13. Germline loops: CDR1 DFQATT, CDR2 SNEGSKA (reference sequence). For the CDR3, the DNA is TGCAGTTCCAAAGATCAACTAGCGGGAGCAAATGAGCAGTTCTTC. Amino acids: CSSKDQLAGANEQFF.

The chain is built from TRBV20-1 and TRBJ1-5; a weak D match, TRBD1 (5 bases). Trimming left V 1 base short and J 9 bases short, with 19 bases between. This CDR3 is 15 amino acids long. Germline V CDR1 and CDR2: DFQATT, SNEGSKA (reference sequence). This CDR3 is CSARGGAGIIGPQHF. CDR3 nucleotide sequence: TGCAGTGCTAGAGGAGGGGCAGGAATTATCGGGCCCCAGCATTTT.

This clonotype was counted between two and nine times. The V gene is TRBV11-2, the J gene TRBJ1-5; D not resolved. The CDR3 is 12 amino acids. CDR1 is SGHAT and CDR2 is FQNNGV in the germline V gene. V was trimmed by 5 bases and J by 9 bases, leaving 11 bases between them. In DNA form, the CDR3 reads TGTGCCAGCAGCACCCGGTCTGGGCCCCAGCATTTT. Translating gives CASSTRSGPQHF.

This clonotype was seen a few times. The chain couples TRBV7-9 to TRBJ2-1; 8 bases align to TRBD1. Germline values: CDR1 SEHNR, CDR2 FQNEAQ (reference sequence). V dropped 5 bases and J dropped 3; count of bases not matched to a gene: 6. CDR3 length equals 15 residues. In DNA form, the CDR3 reads TGTGCCAGCAGCAAGACAGGGGTCGGCTACAATGAGCAGTTCTTC. Residues: CASSKTGVGYNEQFF.

The chain couples TRBV27 to TRBJ2-3; 7 nucleotides agree with TRBD1. Germline values: CDR1 MNHEY, CDR2 SMNVEV (reference sequence). Unmatched junction bases numbered 24, after V lost 7 bases and J lost 2 bases. This CDR3 is 20 amino acids long. This CDR3 reads CASTTSNRDRVTFLTDTQYF. CDR3 DNA sequence: TGTGCCAGCACCACTTCGAATCGAGACAGGGTTACTTTCCTCACAGATACGCAGTATTTT.

About this clonotype: The junction does not match germline at one end; this may be a read error. The J gene is TRBJ1-4, the V gene TRBV4-3, with a possible D match to TRBD1 (6 bases). The CDR3 covers 16 residues. CDR1 and CDR2 from the germline V gene are LGHNA and YSLEER. Written as DNA, the CDR3 is TGCGCCAGAAGCCAAGCCTTAACAGGGTCTAATGAAAAACTGTTTTTT. Protein product: CARSQALTGSNEKLFF.

V usage is TRBV27 and J usage is TRBJ2-1; perhaps D is TRBD1 or TRBD2 (5 bases each). CDR3 length: 13 amino acids. CDR1 and CDR2 (germline): MNHEY, SMNVEV (reference sequence). V was trimmed by 2 bases and J by 11 bases, leaving 13 bases between them. The CDR3 sequence: CASSLDRDGKQFF. The CDR3 DNA reads TGTGCCAGCAGTTTAGACCGGGACGGCAAGCAGTTCTTC.

The rearrangement uses TRBV20-1 and TRBJ2-7, with TRBD2 as a possible D gene (6 bases). The ends were cut back, 3 bases at V and 0 bases at J, with 12 bases in the middle. The germline V gene encodes CDR1 DFQATT and CDR2 SNEGSKA (reference sequence). CDR3 length: 14 residues. The CDR3 nucleotides read TGCAGTGCTAGCCGGGGGAGGAGCTCCTACGAGCAGTACTTC. Its translation is CSASRGRSSYEQYF.

A few counts support this clonotype. V is TRBV12-3 or TRBV12-4 and J is TRBJ2-1; 9 positions agree with TRBD2. Trimming cost V 6 bases and J 6 bases; bases outside gene matches: 9. This CDR3 is built from 15 residues. DNA of the CDR3: TGTGCCAGCAGACGAACTAGCGGGCTTCCCAATGAGCAGTTCTTC. The encoded protein is CASRRTSGLPNEQFF.

In this sample, this clonotype turned up a few times. This chain uses TRBV3-1 with TRBJ2-5; 7 nucleotides line up with TRBD1. The V gene end was trimmed by 0 bases and the J gene end by 5 bases; junction bases not matched to a gene: 6. The CDR3 has 15 amino acids. Per the germline V gene, CDR1 is LGHDT and CDR2 is YNNKEL (reference sequence). The CDR3 reads CASSQEYRGRETQYF. DNA of the CDR3: TGTGCCAGCAGCCAAGAGTACAGGGGTCGCGAGACCCAGTACTTC.

This chain links TRBV10-3 with TRBJ2-7; perhaps D is TRBD1 or TRBD2 (5 bases each). This CDR3 is 14 amino acids long. Trimming removed 2 bases at V and 5 bases at J, with 13 bases between. Germline values: CDR1 ENHRY, CDR2 SYGVKD. The CDR3 DNA follows: TGTGCCATCAGTGAGGGGACGGGACGGGACGAGCAGTACTTC. Its protein is CAISEGTGRDEQYF.